This is a list of T cell receptor beta chains from one sample in a study of STAT3 mutations in large granular lymphocyte leukemia. The assay was immunoSEQ multiplex PCR, and TCRdb's table has in-frame clones only and misses some. The data contain 35,000 to 50,000 clones, approximately 78% of them singletons. Sequences were obtained from PBMCs. The source of these receptors is a human donor with T large granular lymphocyte leukemia. Some clones in this sample may be carry-over from other donors' samples. The CDR3 runs from the conserved cysteine through the conserved F or W. The order of the fields is D gene, V gene, clone size, J gene, CDR3 protein, CDR3 DNA. The D gene is left open where the match is weak. The listing skips clone size in some rows; elsewhere it reads once, few, many or a size class.

TRBD2,TRBV5-1,NA,TRBJ2-3,CASSVRAGATDTQYF,TGCGCCAGCTCGGTCCGAGCGGGGGCGACAGATACGCAGTATTTT
NA,TRBV11-2,NA,TRBJ1-2,CASSRMWTSGYTF,TGTGCCAGCAGCCGCATGTGGACTTCCGGCTACACCTTC
NA,TRBV19,NA,TRBJ1-2,CASSVTENYGYTF,TGTGCCAGTAGTGTCACAGAAAACTATGGCTACACCTTC
NA,TRBV29-1,NA,TRBJ2-5,CSVEDQAGRETQYF,TGCAGCGTTGAAGATCAGGCCGGGCGGGAGACCCAGTACTTC
NA,TRBV5-1,NA,TRBJ1-4,CASSLYGQNEKLFF,TGCGCCAGCAGCTTGTACGGCCAGAATGAAAAACTGTTTTTT
NA,TRBV27,few,TRBJ2-1,CASSFSDIRGREQFF,TGTGCCAGCAGTTTCTCCGACATCCGAGGGCGCGAGCAGTTCTTC
NA,TRBV30,NA,TRBJ1-6,CAWRYRGGSPLHF,TGTGCCTGGAGGTACAGAGGGGGTTCACCCCTCCACTTT
TRBD1,TRBV6-5,NA,TRBJ1-6,CASSYAQGATNSPLHF,TGTGCCAGCAGTTACGCGCAGGGGGCAACGAATTCACCCCTCCACTTT
TRBD1,TRBV7-8,NA,TRBJ1-5,CASSFWTGSNQPQHF,TGTGCCAGCAGCTTTTGGACAGGCAGCAATCAGCCCCAGCATTTT
NA,TRBV11-2,NA,TRBJ1-1,CASSLGGPFTEAFF,TGTGCCAGCAGCTTGGGGGGGCCGTTCACTGAAGCTTTCTTT
NA,TRBV7-9,NA,TRBJ1-6,CASSAGGASGNSPLHF,TGTGCCAGCAGCGCCGGGGGGGCTAGCGGGAATTCACCCCTCCACTTT
NA,TRBV12-5,once,TRBJ2-1,CASGGGGDNEQFF,TGTGCTAGTGGTGGGGGCGGGGACAATGAGCAGTTCTTC
NA,TRBV5-1,NA,TRBJ1-5,CASSLDSSYNQPQHF,TGCGCCAGCAGCTTGGATAGCAGTTACAATCAGCCCCAGCATTTT
TRBD1,TRBV5-8,NA,TRBJ1-5,CASGSGTGYNQPQHF,TGTGCCAGCGGCTCCGGGACAGGGTACAATCAGCCCCAGCATTTT
TRBD2,TRBV5-1,NA,TRBJ2-3,CASSWFSGGADADTQYF,TGCGCCAGCAGCTGGTTCAGCGGGGGGGCCGACGCAGATACGCAGTATTTT
NA,TRBV6-6,NA,TRBJ1-4,CASSYGGGNEKLFF,TGTGCCAGCAGTTATGGGGGCGGAAATGAAAAACTGTTTTTT
TRBD2,TRBV29-1,NA,TRBJ2-3,CSAQGTSGHTDTQYF,TGCAGCGCCCAGGGCACTAGCGGACACACAGATACGCAGTATTTT
NA,TRBV18,NA,TRBJ1-4,CASSPGRTVEKLFF,TGTGCCAGCTCACCCGGGAGGACGGTTGAAAAACTGTTTTTT
TRBD1,TRBV4-1,few,TRBJ2-7,CASSPGTGYSYEQYF,TGCGCCAGCAGCCCCGGGACAGGTTACTCCTACGAGCAGTACTTC
TRBD1,TRBV6-5,few,TRBJ1-5,CASSHRGGQPQHF,TGTGCCAGCAGTCACAGGGGAGGTCAGCCCCAGCATTTT
NA,TRBV5-5,NA,TRBJ2-3,CASSHSIPGTDTQYF,TGTGCCAGCAGCCATAGCATTCCGGGCACAGATACGCAGTATTTT
NA,TRBV19,NA,TRBJ2-1,CASSRTPYNEQFF,TGTGCCAGCTCCAGGACCCCTTACAATGAGCAGTTCTTC
NA,TRBV28,NA,TRBJ1-5,CASRTGTRNQPQHF,TGTGCCAGCAGGACTGGGACACGCAATCAGCCCCAGCATTTT
NA,TRBV5-4,NA,TRBJ1-3,CASSDGNGNTIYF,TGTGCCAGCAGCGACGGGAATGGAAACACCATATATTTT
NA,TRBV7-2,few,TRBJ1-1,CASSHVDTEAFF,TGTGCCAGCAGCCACGTTGACACTGAAGCTTTCTTT
TRBD1,TRBV2,NA,TRBJ2-5,CASRKGTGQETQYF,TGTGCCAGCAGAAAGGGGACAGGTCAAGAGACCCAGTACTTC